This TCR beta chain was found in a study of OX40 agonist ivuxolimab in advanced cancers. Turning to the study itself: As their treatment, patients were administered ivuxolimab, an agonistic anti-OX40 (CD134) antibody. Dose-escalation patients were diagnosed with hepatocellular carcinoma, melanoma, renal cell cancer or head and neck cancer. Regarding the study as a whole: In a subset of nonresponders, normalized T-cell clonal expansion was also low. More expanded clones were found, on average, in CD8+ than in CD4+ T cells.

Assay used: immunoSEQ multiplex PCR; TCRdb lists only in-frame clones, some missing. The data hold around 95,000 clones, with less than 95% observed a single time. On this clone: Its antigen is currently unknown.

Germline values: CDR1 MNHEY, CDR2 SVGAGI. The CDR3 runs to 11 residues. This clonotype was sampled from an adult with an advanced solid tumor such as melanoma, head and neck, liver or kidney cancer. The V and J genes are TRBV6-5 and TRBJ2-5; weak D call: TRBD2 (6 bases). The J call could be wrong; TRBJ2-7 is a better fit for the DNA end. The sample here was CD4+ or CD8+ T cells sorted from blood, taken in a trial of the OX40 agonist ivuxolimab. CDR3 bases: TGTGCCAGCAGATCCGGGGGCGAGCAGTACTTC. Its protein is CASRSGGEQYF.